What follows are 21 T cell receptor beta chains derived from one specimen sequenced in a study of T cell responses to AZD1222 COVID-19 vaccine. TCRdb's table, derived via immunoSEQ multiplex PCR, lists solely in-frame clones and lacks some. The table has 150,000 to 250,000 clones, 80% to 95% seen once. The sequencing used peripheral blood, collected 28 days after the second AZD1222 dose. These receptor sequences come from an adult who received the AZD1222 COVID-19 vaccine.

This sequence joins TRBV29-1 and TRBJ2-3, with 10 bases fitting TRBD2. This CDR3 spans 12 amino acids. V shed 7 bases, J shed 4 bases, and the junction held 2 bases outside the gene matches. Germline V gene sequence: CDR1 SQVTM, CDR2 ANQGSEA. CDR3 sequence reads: CSAGTSADTQYF. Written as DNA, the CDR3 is TGCAGCGCCGGGACTAGCGCAGATACGCAGTATTTT.

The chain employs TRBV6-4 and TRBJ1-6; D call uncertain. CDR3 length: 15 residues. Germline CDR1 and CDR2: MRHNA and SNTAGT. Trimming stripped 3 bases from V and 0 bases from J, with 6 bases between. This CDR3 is CASSEQSSYNSPLHF. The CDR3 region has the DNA TGTGCCAGCAGTGAACAGAGCTCCTATAATTCACCCCTCCACTTT.

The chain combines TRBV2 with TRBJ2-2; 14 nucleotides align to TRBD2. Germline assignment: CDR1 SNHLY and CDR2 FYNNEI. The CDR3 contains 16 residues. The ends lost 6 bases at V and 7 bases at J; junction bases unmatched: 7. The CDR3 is CASSPEGLAGVGELFF. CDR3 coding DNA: TGTGCCAGCAGCCCGGAGGGACTAGCGGGAGTCGGGGAGCTGTTTTTT.

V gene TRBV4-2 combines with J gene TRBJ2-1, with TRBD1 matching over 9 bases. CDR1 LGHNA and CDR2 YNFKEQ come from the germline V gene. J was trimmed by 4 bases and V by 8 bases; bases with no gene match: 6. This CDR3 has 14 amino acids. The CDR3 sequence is CASWAGTGYNEQFF. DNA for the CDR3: TGTGCCAGCTGGGCCGGGACAGGGTACAATGAGCAGTTCTTC.

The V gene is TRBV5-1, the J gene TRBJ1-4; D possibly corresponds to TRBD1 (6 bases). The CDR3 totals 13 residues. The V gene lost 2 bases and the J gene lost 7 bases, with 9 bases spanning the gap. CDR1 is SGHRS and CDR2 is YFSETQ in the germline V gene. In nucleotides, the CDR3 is TGCGCCAGCAGCTTAGGGGGGAGTGAAAAACTGTTTTTT. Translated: CASSLGGSEKLFF.

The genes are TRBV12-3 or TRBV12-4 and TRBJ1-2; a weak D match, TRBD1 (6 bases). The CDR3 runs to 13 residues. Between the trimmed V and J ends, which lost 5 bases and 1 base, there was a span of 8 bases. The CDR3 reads CASSEQGNYGYTF. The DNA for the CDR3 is TGTGCCAGCAGTGAACAGGGTAACTATGGCTACACCTTC.

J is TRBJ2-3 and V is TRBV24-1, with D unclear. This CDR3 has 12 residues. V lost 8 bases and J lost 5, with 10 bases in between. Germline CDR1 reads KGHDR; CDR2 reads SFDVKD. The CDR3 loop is CATKSTRDTQYF. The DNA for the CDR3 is TGTGCCACCAAATCCACTCGAGATACGCAGTATTTT.

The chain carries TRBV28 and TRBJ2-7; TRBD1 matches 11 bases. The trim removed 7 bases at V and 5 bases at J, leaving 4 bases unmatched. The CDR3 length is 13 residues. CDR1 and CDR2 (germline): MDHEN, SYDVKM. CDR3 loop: CASIGQGANEQYF. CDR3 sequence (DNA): TGTGCCAGCATAGGACAGGGGGCGAACGAGCAGTACTTC. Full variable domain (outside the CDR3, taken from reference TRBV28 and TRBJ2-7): DVKVTQSSRYLVKRTGEKVFLECVQDMDHENMFWYRQDPGLGLRLIYFSYDVKMKEKGDIPEGYSVSREKKERFSLILESASTNQTSMYLCASIGQGANEQYFGPGTRLTVT.

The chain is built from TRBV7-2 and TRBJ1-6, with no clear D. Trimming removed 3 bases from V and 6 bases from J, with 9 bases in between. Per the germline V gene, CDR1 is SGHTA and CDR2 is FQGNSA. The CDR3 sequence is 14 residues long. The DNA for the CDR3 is TGTGCCAGCAGCTTGAACGGGATTAATTCACCCCTCCACTTT. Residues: CASSLNGINSPLHF. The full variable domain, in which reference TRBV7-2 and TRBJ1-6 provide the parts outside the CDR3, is GAGVSQSPSNKVTEKGKDVELRCDPISGHTALYWYRQSLGQGLEFLIYFQGNSAPDKSGLPSDRFSAERTGGSVSTLTIQRTQQEDSAVYLCASSLNGINSPLHFGNGTRLTVT.

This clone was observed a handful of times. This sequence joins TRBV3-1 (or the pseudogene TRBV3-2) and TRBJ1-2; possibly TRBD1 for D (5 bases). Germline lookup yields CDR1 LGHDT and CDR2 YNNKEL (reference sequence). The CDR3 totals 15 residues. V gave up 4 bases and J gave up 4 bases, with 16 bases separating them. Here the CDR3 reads CASSPEWGLGYGYTF. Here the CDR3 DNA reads TGTGCCAGCAGCCCCGAGTGGGGGTTAGGCTATGGCTACACCTTC.

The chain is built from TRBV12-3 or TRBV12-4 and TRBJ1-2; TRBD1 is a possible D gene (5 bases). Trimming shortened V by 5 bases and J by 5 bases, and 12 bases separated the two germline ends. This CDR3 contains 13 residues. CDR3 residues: CASSQGRSYGYTF. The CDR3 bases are TGTGCCAGCAGTCAGGGTCGTTCTTATGGCTACACCTTC.

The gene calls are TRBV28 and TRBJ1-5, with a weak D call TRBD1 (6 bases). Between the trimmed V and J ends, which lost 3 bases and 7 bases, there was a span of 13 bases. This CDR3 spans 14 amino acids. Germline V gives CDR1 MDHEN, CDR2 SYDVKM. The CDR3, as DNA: TGTGCCAGCAGTTTTTATAGGGGGGCGCAGCCCCAGCATTTT. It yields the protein CASSFYRGAQPQHF.

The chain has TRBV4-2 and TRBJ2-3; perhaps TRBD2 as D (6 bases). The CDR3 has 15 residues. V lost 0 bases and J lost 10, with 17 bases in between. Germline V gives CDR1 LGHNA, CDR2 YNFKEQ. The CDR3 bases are TGTGCCAGCAGCCAAGATGACTCTCACACGGGAGCGCAGTATTTT. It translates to CASSQDDSHTGAQYF.

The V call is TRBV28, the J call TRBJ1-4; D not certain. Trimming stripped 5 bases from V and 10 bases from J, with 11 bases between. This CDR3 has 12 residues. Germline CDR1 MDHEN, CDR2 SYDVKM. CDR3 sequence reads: CASSRTVGKLFF. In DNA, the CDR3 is TGTGCCAGCAGTCGGACTGTCGGAAAACTGTTTTTT.

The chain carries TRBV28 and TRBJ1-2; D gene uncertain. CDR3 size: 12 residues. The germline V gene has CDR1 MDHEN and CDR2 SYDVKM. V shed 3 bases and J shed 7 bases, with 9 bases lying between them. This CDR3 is CASSLRGSGYTF. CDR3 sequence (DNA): TGTGCCAGCAGTTTGCGGGGTAGTGGCTACACCTTC.

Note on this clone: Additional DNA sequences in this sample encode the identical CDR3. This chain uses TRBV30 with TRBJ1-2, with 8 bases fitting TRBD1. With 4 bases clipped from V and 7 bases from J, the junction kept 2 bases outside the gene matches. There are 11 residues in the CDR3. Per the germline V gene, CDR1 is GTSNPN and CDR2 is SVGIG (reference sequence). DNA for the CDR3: TGTGCCTGGACAGGGGGCCGTGGCTACACCTTC. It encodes CAWTGGRGYTF.

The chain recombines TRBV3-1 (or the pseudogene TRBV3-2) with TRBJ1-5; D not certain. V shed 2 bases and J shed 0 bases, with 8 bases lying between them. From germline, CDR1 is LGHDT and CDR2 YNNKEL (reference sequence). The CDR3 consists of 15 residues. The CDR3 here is CASSQSSDSNQPQHF. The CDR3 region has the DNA TGTGCCAGCAGCCAATCCTCCGATAGCAATCAGCCCCAGCATTTT.

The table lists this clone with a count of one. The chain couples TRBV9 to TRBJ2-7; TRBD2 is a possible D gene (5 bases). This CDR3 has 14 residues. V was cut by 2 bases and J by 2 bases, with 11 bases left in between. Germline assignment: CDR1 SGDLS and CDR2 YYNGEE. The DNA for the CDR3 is TGTGCCAGCAGCGTCGGACGGCGGGCCTACGAGCAGTACTTC. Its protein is CASSVGRRAYEQYF. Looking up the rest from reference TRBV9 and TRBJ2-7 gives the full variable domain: DSGVTQTPKHLITATGQRVTLRCSPRSGDLSVYWYQQSLDQGLQFLIQYYNGEERAKGNILERFSAQQFPDLHSELNLSSLELGDSALYFCASSVGRRAYEQYFGPGTRLTVT.

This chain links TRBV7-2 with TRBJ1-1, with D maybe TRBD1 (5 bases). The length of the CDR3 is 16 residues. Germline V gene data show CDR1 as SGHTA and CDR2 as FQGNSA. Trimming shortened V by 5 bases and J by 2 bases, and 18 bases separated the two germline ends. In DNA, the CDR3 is TGTGCCAGCAGCCCCGGAACCCGGGGCATTAACACTGAAGCTTTCTTT. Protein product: CASSPGTRGINTEAFF.

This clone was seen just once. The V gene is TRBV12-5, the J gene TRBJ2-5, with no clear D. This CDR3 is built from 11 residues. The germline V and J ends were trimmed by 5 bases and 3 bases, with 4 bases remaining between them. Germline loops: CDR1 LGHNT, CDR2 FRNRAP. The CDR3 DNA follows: TGTGCTAGTGGTGTGGAAGAGACCCAGTACTTC. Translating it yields CASGVEETQYF.

The CDR3 nucleotides read TGTGCCAGCAGCTTATCAAGGGTCCCTGATGAGGCTTTCTTT. Amino acid sequence: CASSLSRVPDEAFF. The V and J genes are TRBV11-2 and TRBJ1-1; no reliable D call. V was cut by 2 bases and J by 11 bases, with 18 bases left in between. Germline V lookup: CDR1 SGHAT, CDR2 FQNNGV. The CDR3 covers 14 residues.